This T cell receptor beta chain was identified during a study of blood T cells in healthy people across ages. The table lists this clonotype with many counts. Trimming left V 3 bases short and J 10 bases short, with 16 bases between. Germline V lookup: CDR1 LGHNA, CDR2 YSLEER. CDR3 length: 15 residues. Through a sample-barcoded 5' primer and a J-beta primer mix, a second PCR was run for roughly 6 to 11 cycles. TCRdb fed the 5' RACE reads into MiXCR, producing one record per CDR3 protein. The profile covers about 1.4 million distinct CDR3 sequences, with around 55% appearing a single time and over 5.5% taken by the ten largest.

The receptor was isolated from a man aged 18 to 30 in good health. The chain is built from TRBV4-3 and TRBJ1-6; no clear D. The sample comprised blood. The CDR3 sequence: CASSQTSGGYSPLHF. The CDR3 nucleotides are TGCGCCAGCAGCCAGACCTCAGGTGGTTACTCACCCCTCCACTTT.